Given below is one T cell receptor beta chain in context. Its antigen remains unidentified. Here immunoSEQ multiplex PCR was the method, and the copy in TCRdb shows in-frame clones only, minus some. The table lists some 96,000 clones, nearly 95% of them singletons. The sample is drawn from a study of T cell responses to AZD1222 COVID-19 vaccine. General study results and limits: Unmutated variant regions are reportedly targeted by nearly half of spike-specific TCRs. Only after the peak T cell response were repertoires sampled.

Germline lookup yields CDR1 DFQATT and CDR2 SNEGSKA (reference sequence). The V end was cut by 3 bases, the J end by 3 bases, with 8 bases between. The CDR3 is 12 amino acids. V usage is TRBV20-1 and J usage is TRBJ1-2; no reliable D call. The clonotype was recovered from an adult in good health. The input for sequencing was peripheral blood, taken on day 0 of AZD1222 vaccination. DNA of the CDR3: TGCAGTGCTAGTAGAAGGGACTATGGCTACACCTTC. This encodes CSASRRDYGYTF.